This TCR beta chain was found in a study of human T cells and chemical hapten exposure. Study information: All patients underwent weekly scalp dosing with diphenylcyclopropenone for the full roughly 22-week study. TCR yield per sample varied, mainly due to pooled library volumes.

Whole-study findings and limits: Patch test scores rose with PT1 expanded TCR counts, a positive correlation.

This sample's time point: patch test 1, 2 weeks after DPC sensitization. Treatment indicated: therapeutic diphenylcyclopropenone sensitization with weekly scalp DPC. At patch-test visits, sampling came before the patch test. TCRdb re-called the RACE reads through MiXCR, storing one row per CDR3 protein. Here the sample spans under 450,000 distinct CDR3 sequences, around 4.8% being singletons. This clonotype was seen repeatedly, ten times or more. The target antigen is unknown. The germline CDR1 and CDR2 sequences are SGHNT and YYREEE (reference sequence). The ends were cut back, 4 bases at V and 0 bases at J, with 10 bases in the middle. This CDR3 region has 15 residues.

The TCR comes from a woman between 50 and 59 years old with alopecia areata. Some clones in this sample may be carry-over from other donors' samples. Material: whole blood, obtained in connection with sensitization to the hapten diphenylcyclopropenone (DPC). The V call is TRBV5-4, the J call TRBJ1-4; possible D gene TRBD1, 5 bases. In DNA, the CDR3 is TGTGCCAGCAGCGCCGGGGGGTCAACTAATGAAAAACTGTTTTTT. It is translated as CASSAGGSTNEKLFF.